This TCR beta chain came from a study of T cell repertoires in cytomegalovirus infection. Study-wide results and caveats: Clonotype analysis showed dominance of the ex vivo response by HLA-C-restricted CMV-specific TCR beta clonotypes.

In TCRdb, the reads were re-called with MiXCR into one record per CDR3 protein. The sample has fewer than 950,000 distinct CDR3 sequences, 32% seen once. The CDR3 is made up of 14 amino acids. Per germline, CDR1 MNHEY and CDR2 SVGAGI. To note about this clonotype: Antigen unknown. The germline gene is not matched at one end of the junction; a read error may be the cause.

The V gene is TRBV6-5, the J gene TRBJ2-1, with D unclear. This clonotype originated in a human donor in good health (CMV status not recorded). Some clones in this sample may be carry-over from other donors' samples. The input for sequencing was cultured CD8+ T cells from PBMCs, taken from culture after CMV antigen stimulation. The CDR3 sequence is CASSSFDIYNEQIF. DNA of the CDR3: TGTGCCAGCAGTTCCTTTGACATCTACAATGAGCAGATCTTC.